Each of the 12 T cell receptor beta chains below was sequenced from the same sample in a study of T cell responses to AZD1222 COVID-19 vaccine. Profiled with immunoSEQ multiplex PCR; TCRdb holds only in-frame clones, not every one. The data hold over 85,000 clones, with 90% observed a single time. The sample was peripheral blood, taken on day 0 of AZD1222 vaccination. Receptors originate from an adult in good health.

The chain carries TRBV19 and TRBJ1-6; 7 bases fit TRBD1. V gave up 11 bases and J gave up 4 bases; unmatched junction bases: 5. CDR1 is LNHDA and CDR2 is SQIVND in the germline V gene (reference sequence). The CDR3 loop spans 13 amino acids. The DNA for the CDR3 is TGTGCCTGTCAGGGGGATTATAATTCACCCCTCCACTTT. As protein: CACQGDYNSPLHF.

The rearrangement joins TRBV2 to TRBJ2-2; D possibly corresponds to TRBD1 (6 bases). V was clipped by 2 bases and J by 0 bases, with 28 bases between them. This CDR3 spans 22 amino acids. Germline CDR1 SNHLY, CDR2 FYNNEI. CDR3: CASSESQLFGRGRGSNTGELFF. CDR3 sequence (DNA): TGTGCCAGCAGTGAATCACAGCTCTTCGGCAGGGGAAGGGGGTCGAACACCGGGGAGCTGTTTTTT.

The chain joins TRBV19 to TRBJ1-1, with no clear D. From germline, CDR1 is LNHDA and CDR2 SQIVND (reference sequence). Trimming pared 1 base from V and 4 bases from J, leaving 7 bases between. This CDR3 is 13 amino acids long. CDR3 coding DNA: TGTGCCAGTAGTATAGGGGGAGTCACTGAAGCTTTCTTT. This translates into CASSIGGVTEAFF.

This clone was detected only once. The V and J genes are TRBV6-2 or TRBV6-3 and TRBJ1-5; no reliable D call. The CDR3 spans 13 residues. Trimming shortened V by 2 bases and J by 7 bases, and 9 bases separated the two germline ends. In germline, CDR1 is MNHEY, CDR2 SVGEGT. CDR3 amino acids: CASSYALGQPQHF. Here the CDR3 DNA reads TGTGCCAGCAGTTACGCCCTGGGGCAGCCCCAGCATTTT.

The chain couples TRBV6-4 to TRBJ1-2, with D uncertain. The CDR3 spans 13 residues. Trimming took off 2 bases at V and 8 bases at J, with 12 bases between the two ends. Germline assignment: CDR1 MRHNA and CDR2 SNTAGT. CDR3 amino acids: CASSDRAGSGYTF. The CDR3 coding sequence is TGTGCCAGCAGTGACCGTGCAGGATCGGGCTACACCTTC.

This clone came up a few times. The chain employs TRBV6-2 or TRBV6-3 and TRBJ2-3, with TRBD2 as a possible D gene (6 bases). The germline CDR1 and CDR2 sequences are MNHEY and SVGEGT. The CDR3 length is 17 residues. V shed 2 bases and J shed 0 bases, with 15 bases lying between them. The CDR3 is CASSYDPRRGSTDTQYF. DNA of the CDR3: TGTGCCAGCAGTTACGATCCCCGGAGGGGAAGCACAGATACGCAGTATTTT.

V usage is TRBV2 and J usage is TRBJ2-5; 8 nucleotides agree with TRBD2. V trimming: 8 bases; J trimming: 5 bases; junction bases outside the gene matches: 4. There are 12 residues in the CDR3. CDR1 SNHLY and CDR2 FYNNEI come from the germline V gene. The CDR3 DNA reads as TGTGCCAGCGCGGGGGGCCGGGAGACCCAGTACTTC. Amino acids: CASAGGRETQYF.

The rearrangement links TRBV5-1 to TRBJ1-1; TRBD1 might be the D (5 bases). Germline V CDR1 and CDR2: SGHRS, YFSETQ. This CDR3 spans 14 amino acids. Deletions cut 0 bases from V and 4 bases from J, with 10 bases between. The CDR3 reads CASSLDRGATEAFF. In DNA form, the CDR3 reads TGCGCCAGCAGCTTGGATCGAGGGGCCACTGAAGCTTTCTTT.

There are a few counts of this clone. The gene calls are TRBV25-1 and TRBJ1-1; unclear D gene. Germline CDR1 is MGHDK and CDR2 is SYGVNS. V was shortened by 6 bases and J by 0 bases, with 14 bases between the two germline ends. This CDR3 spans 15 amino acids. CDR3 loop: CASSKSVLMNTEAFF. As DNA, the CDR3 is TGTGCCAGCAGCAAAAGCGTCCTAATGAACACTGAAGCTTTCTTT. Using reference TRBV25-1 and TRBJ1-1 for the parts outside the CDR3, the full variable domain is EADIYQTPRYLVIGTGKKITLECSQTMGHDKMYWYQQDPGMELHLIHYSYGVNSTEKGDLSSESTVSRIRTEHFPLTLESARPSHTSQYLCASSKSVLMNTEAFFGQGTRLTVV.

The chain links TRBV19 to TRBJ1-5, with TRBD1 matching over 8 bases. The CDR3 consists of 15 residues. J was trimmed by 4 bases and V by 3 bases; bases with no gene match: 5. Germline-derived CDR1 and CDR2 are LNHDA and SQIVND (reference sequence). In DNA form, the CDR3 reads TGTGCCAGTAGTATGGGACAGGTCGTAAATCAGCCCCAGCATTTT. Translation: CASSMGQVVNQPQHF. The full variable domain, its missing parts supplied by reference TRBV19 and TRBJ1-5, is DGGITQSPKYLFRKEGQNVTLSCEQNLNHDAMYWYRQDPGQGLRLIYYSQIVNDFQKGDIAEGYSVSREKKESFPLTVTSAQKNPTAFYLCASSMGQVVNQPQHFGDGTRLSIL.

The gene calls are TRBV7-2 and TRBJ2-5, with 7 bases fitting TRBD2. Germline V lookup: CDR1 SGHTA, CDR2 FQGNSA. There are 14 residues in the CDR3. V shed 1 base, J shed 5 bases, and the junction held 4 bases outside the gene matches. CDR3 in DNA: TGTGCCAGCAGCTTAGGAGCGGGGTGGGAGACCCAGTACTTC. Its protein product is CASSLGAGWETQYF.

This clone was seen only once. The chain combines TRBV27 with TRBJ1-2; D is perhaps TRBD1 (6 bases). Germline lookup yields CDR1 MNHEY and CDR2 SMNVEV (reference sequence). The CDR3 extends over 14 amino acids. The germline V and J ends were trimmed by 5 bases and 8 bases, with 18 bases remaining between them. The CDR3, as DNA: TGTGCCAGCAGTCTACTGGCGGGGGCTGAGGGCTACACCTTC. As protein: CASSLLAGAEGYTF.